Listed here is a single T cell receptor (beta chain). Its target is unknown. Here immunoSEQ multiplex PCR was the method, and the copy in TCRdb shows in-frame clones only, minus some. The sample comprises approximately 2,900 clones, approximately 71% of which are singletons, and roughly 42% rests with the top ten. The data originate from a study of CD8 T cell repertoires and HIV-1 epitope variants. Study-wide context: T cells were stimulated with Twenty-five Gag and Nef peptides separately.

The length of the CDR3 is 15 residues. From germline, CDR1 is MNHEY and CDR2 SMNVEV (reference sequence). V lost 5 bases, J lost 4 bases, and 17 bases lay in between. The TCR sequence derives from a male donor with HIV. The source material was cultured CD8+ T cells derived from PBMCs. V usage is TRBV27 and J usage is TRBJ1-2; the D gene is possibly TRBD1 (6 bases). The CDR3 region is CASSHSTGSGYGYTF. The CDR3 DNA reads as TGTGCCAGCAGTCACAGCACAGGGTCAGGCTATGGCTACACCTTC.